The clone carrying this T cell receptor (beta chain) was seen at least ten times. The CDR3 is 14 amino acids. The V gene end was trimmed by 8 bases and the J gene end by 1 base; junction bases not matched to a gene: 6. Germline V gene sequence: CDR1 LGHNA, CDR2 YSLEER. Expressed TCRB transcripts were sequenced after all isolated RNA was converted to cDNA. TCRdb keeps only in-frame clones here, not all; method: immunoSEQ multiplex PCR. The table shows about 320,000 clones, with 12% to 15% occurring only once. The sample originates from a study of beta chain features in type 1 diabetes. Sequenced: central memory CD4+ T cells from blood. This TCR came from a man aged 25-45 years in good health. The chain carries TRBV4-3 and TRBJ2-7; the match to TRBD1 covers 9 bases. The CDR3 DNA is TGCGCCAGCGGCCGAGGGACAGGGTCCTACGAGCAGTACGTC. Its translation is CASGRGTGSYEQYV.